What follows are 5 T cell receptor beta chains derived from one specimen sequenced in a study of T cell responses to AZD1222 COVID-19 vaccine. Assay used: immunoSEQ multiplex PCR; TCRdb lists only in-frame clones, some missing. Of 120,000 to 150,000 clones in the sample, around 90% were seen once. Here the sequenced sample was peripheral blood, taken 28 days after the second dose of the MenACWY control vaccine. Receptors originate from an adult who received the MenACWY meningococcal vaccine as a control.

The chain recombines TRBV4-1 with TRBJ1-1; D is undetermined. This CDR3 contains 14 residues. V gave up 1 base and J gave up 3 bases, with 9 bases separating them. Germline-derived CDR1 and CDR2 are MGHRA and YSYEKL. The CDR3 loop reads CASSQVTIDTEAFF. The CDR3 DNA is TGCGCCAGCAGCCAAGTAACCATAGACACTGAAGCTTTCTTT.

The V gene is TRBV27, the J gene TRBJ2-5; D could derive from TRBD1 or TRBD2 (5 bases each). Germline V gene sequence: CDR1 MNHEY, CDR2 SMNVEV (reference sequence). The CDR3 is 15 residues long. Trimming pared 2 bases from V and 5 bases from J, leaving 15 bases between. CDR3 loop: CASSLRRGAGETQYF. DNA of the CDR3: TGTGCCAGCAGTTTAAGAAGAGGGGCCGGGGAGACCCAGTACTTC.

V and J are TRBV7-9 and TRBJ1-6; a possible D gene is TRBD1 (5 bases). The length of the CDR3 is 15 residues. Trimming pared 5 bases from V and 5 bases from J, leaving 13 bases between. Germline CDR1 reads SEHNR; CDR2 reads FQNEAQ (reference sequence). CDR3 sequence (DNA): TGTGCCAGCAGCGGGGAGGGGACCAATAATTCACCCCTCCACTTT. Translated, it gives CASSGEGTNNSPLHF.

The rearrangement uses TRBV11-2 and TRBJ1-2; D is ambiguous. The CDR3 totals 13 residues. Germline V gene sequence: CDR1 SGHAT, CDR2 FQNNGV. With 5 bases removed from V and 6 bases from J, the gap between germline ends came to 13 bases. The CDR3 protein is CASSLWIGDGYTF. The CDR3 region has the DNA TGTGCCAGCAGCCTATGGATTGGAGATGGCTACACCTTC.

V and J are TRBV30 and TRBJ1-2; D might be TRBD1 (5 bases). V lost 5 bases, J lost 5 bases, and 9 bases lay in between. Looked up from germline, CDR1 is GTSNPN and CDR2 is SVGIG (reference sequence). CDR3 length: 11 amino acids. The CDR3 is CAWAGGYGYTF. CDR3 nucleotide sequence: TGTGCCTGGGCGGGGGGGTATGGCTACACCTTC.